The 27 T cell receptor beta chains reported below all come from one sample, sequenced in a study of blood T cell repertoires in COVID-19. The data were produced by immunoSEQ multiplex PCR, yet TCRdb's version contains in-frame clones alone and is incomplete. The data show over 85,000 clones, about 85% seen once. Sequencing input: peripheral blood. The receptors shown here come from a man aged 65-85 years with acute or convalescent COVID-19.

CDR3 sequence: CATATTGGNEKLFF. CDR3 coding DNA: TGCGCCACCGCGACGACAGGGGGGAATGAAAAACTGTTTTTT. The chain couples TRBV5-1 to TRBJ1-4; TRBD1 matches 9 bases. V was clipped by 9 bases and J by 5 bases; unmatched bases: 8. CDR1 and CDR2 from the germline V gene are SGHRS and YFSETQ. The CDR3 loop spans 14 amino acids.

The rearrangement links TRBV5-1 to TRBJ1-4; 7 positions match TRBD1. Per germline, CDR1 SGHRS and CDR2 YFSETQ. The CDR3 contains 15 residues. The ends lost 2 bases at V and 8 bases at J; junction bases unmatched: 9. The CDR3 loop is CASSFTGEVGEKLFF. The CDR3 DNA sequence: TGCGCCAGCAGCTTCACAGGGGAAGTGGGGGAAAAACTGTTTTTT.

This chain links TRBV5-4 with TRBJ1-6; 8 positions match TRBD1. The junction had 3 bases not matched to a gene; V was cut back by 0 bases and J by 7 bases. The CDR3 is 15 residues long. CDR1 is SGHNT and CDR2 is YYREEE in the germline V gene (reference sequence). CDR3 DNA sequence: TGTGCCAGCAGCTTGGCAGGGGGCCTGAATTCACCCCTCCACTTT. Protein product: CASSLAGGLNSPLHF.

The chain joins TRBV5-6 to TRBJ2-1; possibly TRBD1 for D (5 bases). The ends were cut back, 7 bases at V and 1 base at J, with 12 bases in the middle. Germline values: CDR1 SGHDT, CDR2 YYEEEE. This CDR3 has 14 residues. Here the CDR3 reads CASADKRSYNEQFF. The CDR3 DNA follows: TGTGCCAGCGCGGACAAGAGATCCTACAATGAGCAGTTCTTC.

This clone came up a few times. The V gene is TRBV7-2, the J gene TRBJ1-1; 7 nucleotides match TRBD1. Per germline, CDR1 SGHTA and CDR2 FQGNSA. This CDR3 region has 15 residues. V gave up 5 bases and J gave up 0 bases; unmatched junction bases: 6. The CDR3 nucleotides read TGTGCCAGCAGCCCAAGACAGGGCATGAACACTGAAGCTTTCTTT. It specifies CASSPRQGMNTEAFF.

The J gene is TRBJ1-2, the V gene TRBV6-5; 7 bases line up with TRBD1. The germline gives CDR1 MNHEY, CDR2 SVGAGI. Losses at the gene ends were 8 bases for V and 6 bases for J; bases not matched to a gene: 12. This CDR3 has 14 amino acids. The CDR3 DNA sequence: TGTGCCAGCCGCTCACAGGGGCGTTTCGATGGCTACACCTTC. Protein: CASRSQGRFDGYTF.

This clone showed up just once. The chain carries TRBV9 and TRBJ2-1; TRBD1 is a possible D gene (6 bases). V was clipped by 4 bases and J by 2 bases, with 13 bases between them. The CDR3 spans 15 residues. Germline-derived CDR1 and CDR2 are SGDLS and YYNGEE. CDR3 DNA sequence: TGTGCCAGCAGCATACAGGGTCCACCCTACAATGAGCAGTTCTTC. Amino acids: CASSIQGPPYNEQFF. The full variable domain, its missing parts supplied by reference TRBV9 and TRBJ2-1, is DSGVTQTPKHLITATGQRVTLRCSPRSGDLSVYWYQQSLDQGLQFLIQYYNGEERAKGNILERFSAQQFPDLHSELNLSSLELGDSALYFCASSIQGPPYNEQFFGPGTRLTVL.

This sequence joins TRBV28 and TRBJ1-2; D might be TRBD1 (6 bases). Trimming took 6 bases from V and 2 from J, leaving 13 bases between them. The CDR3 covers 14 residues. In germline, CDR1 is MDHEN, CDR2 SYDVKM. The CDR3 loop is CASRASGENYGYTF. The CDR3 DNA is TGTGCCAGCAGAGCCTCAGGGGAGAACTATGGCTACACCTTC.

This chain connects TRBV6-5 to TRBJ2-7, with a possible D match to TRBD2 (7 bases). The V gene lost 6 bases and the J gene lost 0 bases, with 9 bases spanning the gap. CDR1 is MNHEY and CDR2 is SVGAGI in the germline V gene. The CDR3 spans 13 residues. The CDR3 nucleotides read TGTGCCAGCAGAGGGGGGGCCTCCTACGAGCAGTACGTC. It specifies CASRGGASYEQYV.

This chain links TRBV6-1 with TRBJ1-2, with a possible D match to TRBD1 (6 bases). The CDR3 loop spans 14 amino acids. V was trimmed by 3 bases and J by 0 bases, leaving 8 bases between them. In germline, CDR1 is MNHNS, CDR2 SASEGT. The chain's CDR3 is CASSEGQTNYGYTF. The CDR3 DNA reads as TGTGCCAGCAGTGAGGGACAAACTAACTATGGCTACACCTTC.

The gene calls are TRBV2 and TRBJ2-3, with 9 bases identical to TRBD2. The CDR3 contains 13 residues. J lost 3 bases, V lost 8 bases, and 3 bases had no gene match. Per the germline V gene, CDR1 is SNHLY and CDR2 is FYNNEI. The DNA for the CDR3 is TGTGCCAGCGCGGGGGGGCTAACAGATACGCAGTATTTT. It is translated as CASAGGLTDTQYF.

The genes are TRBV28 and TRBJ1-4, with D perhaps matching TRBD1 (6 bases). The CDR3 runs 14 residues. From germline, CDR1 is MDHEN and CDR2 SYDVKM. Trimming stripped 2 bases from V and 8 bases from J, with 12 bases between. The CDR3 loop reads CASSLGGAGEKLFF. The CDR3 DNA reads as TGTGCCAGCAGTTTAGGGGGGGCAGGCGAAAAACTGTTTTTT.

The rearrangement links TRBV11-3 to TRBJ2-2, with 8 bases aligning to TRBD2. The junction had 3 bases not matched to a gene; V was cut back by 1 base and J by 5 bases. The CDR3 consists of 15 residues. The V gene's germline CDR1 is SGHNT and CDR2 YENEEA. CDR3 in DNA: TGTGCCAGCAGCTTAGTTTCGGGGGGGACCGGGGAGCTGTTTTTT. As protein: CASSLVSGGTGELFF.

The chain is built from TRBV7-9 and TRBJ2-3; D is perhaps TRBD2 (5 bases). V was shortened by 6 bases and J by 1 base, with 11 bases between the two germline ends. Germline V CDR1 and CDR2: SEHNR, FQNEAQ (reference sequence). This CDR3 is built from 14 residues. CDR3 protein: CASSGSGRTDTQYF. DNA for the CDR3: TGTGCCAGCAGTGGGAGCGGCCGCACAGATACGCAGTATTTT. The whole variable domain, remainder taken from reference TRBV7-9 and TRBJ2-3, is DTGVSQNPRHKITKRGQNVTFRCDPISEHNRLYWYRQTLGQGPEFLTYFQNEAQLEKSRLLSDRFSAERPKGSFSTLEIQRTEQGDSAMYLCASSGSGRTDTQYFGPGTRLTVL.

The chain carries TRBV5-8 and TRBJ2-7, with D maybe TRBD1 (5 bases). The CDR3 loop spans 14 amino acids. V was cut by 4 bases and J by 5 bases, with 16 bases left in between. From germline, CDR1 is SGHTS and CDR2 YDEGEE. The CDR3 region is CASSRPGLRDEQYF. DNA of the CDR3: TGTGCCAGCAGCCGCCCGGGCCTCAGGGACGAGCAGTACTTC.

V is TRBV5-1 and J is TRBJ1-3; no clear D gene. The germline CDR1 and CDR2 sequences are SGHRS and YFSETQ. The V end was cut by 0 bases, the J end by 8 bases, with 15 bases between. This CDR3 is built from 15 residues. CDR3 loop: CASSLDGYPRDTIYF. The CDR3 bases are TGCGCCAGCAGCTTGGACGGCTACCCGAGGGACACCATATATTTT.

The rearrangement joins TRBV29-1 to TRBJ1-4; maybe TRBD1 (5 bases). This CDR3 spans 13 amino acids. Germline CDR1 and CDR2: SQVTM and ANQGSEA. V was trimmed by 7 bases and J by 7 bases, leaving 16 bases between them. The chain's CDR3 is CSGTVGGSEKLFF. As DNA, the CDR3 is TGCAGCGGGACGGTTGGGGGGAGTGAAAAACTGTTTTTT.

The chain carries TRBV11-2 and TRBJ1-1; possible D gene TRBD1, 5 bases. V dropped 1 base and J dropped 4 bases, with 10 bases sitting between them. Germline CDR1 reads SGHAT; CDR2 reads FQNNGV. The CDR3 extends over 14 amino acids. The CDR3 DNA reads as TGTGCCAGCAGCTTAGGAGGGGAGGGCACTGAAGCTTTCTTT. Amino acids: CASSLGGEGTEAFF.

The rearrangement joins TRBV2 to TRBJ1-1; no definite D call. Germline V gene sequence: CDR1 SNHLY, CDR2 FYNNEI. The CDR3 is 14 amino acids. Trimming stripped 6 bases from V and 1 base from J, with 12 bases between. The CDR3 region has the DNA TGTGCCAGCAGCGCAGGTCGACAGAACACTGAAGCTTTCTTT. Its translation: CASSAGRQNTEAFF. Full variable domain (outside the CDR3, taken from reference TRBV2 and TRBJ1-1): EPEVTQTPSHQVTQMGQEVILRCVPISNHLYFYWYRQILGQKVEFLVSFYNNEISEKSEIFDDQFSVERPDGSNFTLKIRSTKLEDSAMYFCASSAGRQNTEAFFGQGTRLTVV.

This chain links TRBV9 with TRBJ1-6; D may be TRBD1 (6 bases). Per germline, CDR1 SGDLS and CDR2 YYNGEE. Between the trimmed V and J ends, which lost 3 bases and 7 bases, there was a span of 17 bases. CDR3 length: 16 residues. The DNA for the CDR3 is TGTGCCAGCAGCGAGGGGGTGGGCAGGGTAAATTCACCCCTCCACTTT. Translation: CASSEGVGRVNSPLHF.

The CDR3 loop reads CASSESQANQPQHF. CDR3 nucleotides: TGTGCCAGCAGTGAATCCCAGGCTAATCAGCCCCAGCATTTT. The genes are TRBV6-1 and TRBJ1-5; no clear D gene. The CDR3 is made up of 14 amino acids. Trimming cost V 2 bases and J 4 bases, with 9 bases left between them. Germline V gene data show CDR1 as MNHNS and CDR2 as SASEGT.

The chain joins TRBV29-1 to TRBJ2-1, with D perhaps matching TRBD1 (5 bases). CDR3 length equals 12 residues. Germline values: CDR1 SQVTM, CDR2 ANQGSEA. Trimming took 3 bases from V and 5 from J, leaving 8 bases between them. The CDR3 region is CSVDDRHNEQFF. CDR3 DNA sequence: TGCAGCGTTGATGACAGACACAATGAGCAGTTCTTC.

The chain is built from TRBV29-1 and TRBJ2-3; 7 nucleotides line up with TRBD2. Trimming cost V 1 base and J 11 bases; bases outside gene matches: 3. The CDR3 has 11 residues. Germline CDR1 SQVTM, CDR2 ANQGSEA. The CDR3 nucleotides are TGCAGCGTTGAAGTGCGGGGGTGGCAGTATTTT. Amino acid sequence: CSVEVRGWQYF.

In its sample, this clone ranks as medium-sized. The genes are TRBV27 and TRBJ2-2, with 8 bases that match TRBD1. This CDR3 spans 13 amino acids. Germline V gene lookup returns CDR1 MNHEY and CDR2 SMNVEV (reference sequence). V lost 6 bases, J lost 5 bases, and 2 bases stayed unmatched. The CDR3 loop is CASSDRGTGELFF. CDR3 DNA sequence: TGTGCCAGCAGCGACAGGGGAACCGGGGAGCTGTTTTTT.

The V gene is TRBV7-6, the J gene TRBJ2-5, with D possibly matching TRBD2 (6 bases). CDR3 length: 15 residues. The V and J ends lost 1 base and 3 bases respectively, with 12 bases between them. The germline CDR1 and CDR2 sequences are SGHVS and FNYEAQ. In nucleotides, the CDR3 is TGTGCCAGCAGCTTAGAGGCTAGCGTCGAAGAGACCCAGTACTTC. It encodes CASSLEASVEETQYF.

The chain is built from TRBV4-1 and TRBJ1-3; no reliable D call. This CDR3 is built from 14 residues. V lost 0 bases and J 8 bases, leaving 11 bases between the germline ends. Germline values: CDR1 MGHRA, CDR2 YSYEKL. The CDR3 spells CASSQEVREDTIYF. The CDR3, as DNA: TGCGCCAGCAGCCAAGAGGTCCGAGAAGACACCATATATTTT.

This chain links TRBV6-5 with TRBJ1-5; 8 bases map to TRBD1. Germline lookup yields CDR1 MNHEY and CDR2 SVGAGI. V lost 7 bases to trimming and J lost 8 bases; unmatched junction nucleotides: 10. The CDR3 spans 14 residues. CDR3 nucleotides: TGTGCCAGCAAGATCGGACAGGGTGGGGAGCCCCAGCATTTT. This translates into CASKIGQGGEPQHF.